This TCR beta chain is drawn from a study of shared clonotypes between healthy human individuals. Here immunoSEQ multiplex PCR was the method, and the copy in TCRdb shows in-frame clones only, minus some. The profile shows hundreds of thousands of clones, roughly 84% of them singletons. Donors included only healthy HIV-negative adults lacking recent acute infections or vaccinations. This CDR3 has 14 amino acids. Trimming cost V 5 bases and J 1 base, with 11 bases left between them. The germline gives CDR1 MNHEY, CDR2 SVGAGI. The gene calls are TRBV6-5 and TRBJ1-1; D gene uncertain. This sequence originates from a man between 18 and 35 years old in good health. Sequencing was done on a sample of memory CD8+ T cells sorted from blood. Subset defined: CD45RO+ cells pooled with CCR7-negative TemRA cells. Written as DNA, the CDR3 is TGTGCCAGCAGTCCAGATCCCACGAACACTGAAGCTTTCTTT. It codes for CASSPDPTNTEAFF.